These 6 T cell receptor beta chains originate from one sample sequenced in a study of cytomegalovirus exposure and HLA in healthy donors. Primers: 60 Vbeta forward and 13 Jbeta reverse. Method: immunoSEQ multiplex PCR; TCRdb's copy keeps in-frame clones and lacks some. Of 130,000 to 150,000 clones in the sample, roughly two thirds were seen once. The source material was PBMCs. The receptor set was obtained from a human donor in good health.

This clone has a handful of counts. V is TRBV29-1 and J is TRBJ1-2; unclear D gene. The CDR3 spans 14 residues. Germline V CDR1 and CDR2: SQVTM, ANQGSEA. Trimming shortened V by 6 bases and J by 8 bases, and 22 bases separated the two germline ends. The CDR3: CSVEWRAAVGGYTF. The CDR3, as DNA: TGCAGCGTGGAGTGGCGGGCGGCCGTCGGGGGCTACACCTTC.

As to this clone: Mismatch with germline at one junction end may stem from a read error. The V gene is TRBV7-2, the J gene TRBJ2-1, with 7 bases matching TRBD2. CDR3 length: 17 residues. The germline V gene encodes CDR1 SGHTA and CDR2 FQGNSA. CDR3 residues: CASSLDLGTTSYNEQFF. DNA of the CDR3: TGTGCCAGCAGTTTAGACCTCGGGACTACCTCCTACAATGAGCAGTTCTTC.

V and J are TRBV4-2 and TRBJ1-2; 9 bases are a match to TRBD1. V trimming: 0 bases; J trimming: 4 bases; junction bases outside the gene matches: 6. This CDR3 has 16 residues. Germline V gene data show CDR1 as LGHNA and CDR2 as YNFKEQ. The CDR3 sequence is CASSQEGTGNLYGYTF. The CDR3 nucleotides read TGTGCCAGCAGCCAAGAGGGGACAGGGAACCTCTATGGCTACACCTTC.

The chain employs TRBV27 and TRBJ2-7, with D possibly being TRBD2 (5 bases). Germline V gives CDR1 MNHEY, CDR2 SMNVEV (reference sequence). V lost 5 bases and J 8 bases, leaving 16 bases between the germline ends. CDR3 size: 13 residues. The CDR3 DNA sequence: TGTGCCAGCAGTCCCGGGGTCCCACATAAGCAGTACTTC. Its translation: CASSPGVPHKQYF.

The CDR3: CATRGSGTEAFF. CDR3 DNA sequence: TGTGCCACTCGAGGATCCGGCACTGAAGCTTTCTTT. The V gene is TRBV19, the J gene TRBJ1-1; D uncertain. V gave up 10 bases and J gave up 4 bases, with 13 bases separating them. This CDR3 region has 12 residues. Germline lookup yields CDR1 LNHDA and CDR2 SQIVND (reference sequence).

The J gene is TRBJ2-1, the V gene TRBV28; 8 bases line up with TRBD2. CDR1 MDHEN and CDR2 SYDVKM come from the germline V gene. This CDR3 comprises 16 residues. V lost 3 bases to trimming and J lost 12 bases; unmatched junction nucleotides: 16. CDR3 DNA: TGTGCCAGCAGTTTCCTCGCTAGAACGGGAGGGTTAGGGCAGTTCTTC. As protein: CASSFLARTGGLGQFF.